The rows below give T cell receptor beta chains drawn from one sample of a study of blood T cell repertoires in COVID-19. TCRdb's copy holds only in-frame clones and misses some; the assay was immunoSEQ multiplex PCR. Of over 90,000 clones listed, more than 75% are singletons. The sequenced sample consisted of peripheral blood. Receptors were obtained from a man in his fifties or sixties with active or convalescent COVID-19. The CDR3 runs from the conserved cysteine through the conserved F or W. D genes are given only for firm matches. Expanded clones are given a class, and other clones once, few, many or no size at all.

clone_size: .; v_call: TRBV6-5; d_call: .; j_call: TRBJ2-1; cdr3_aa: CASSPDRKRRNEQFF; cdr3_nt: TGTGCCAGCAGTCCAGACAGGAAGAGGAGGAATGAGCAGTTCTTC
clone_size: .; v_call: TRBV29-1; d_call: .; j_call: TRBJ2-3; cdr3_aa: CSVDPGLTDTQYF; cdr3_nt: TGCAGCGTTGACCCCGGACTAACAGATACGCAGTATTTT
clone_size: .; v_call: TRBV19; d_call: .; j_call: TRBJ2-1; cdr3_aa: CASSSPVYGSVHNEQFF; cdr3_nt: TGTGCCAGTAGTTCACCCGTTTACGGGAGTGTCCACAATGAGCAGTTCTTC
clone_size: .; v_call: TRBV12-3/TRBV12-4; d_call: TRBD1; j_call: TRBJ1-1; cdr3_aa: CASSSLQGAAFF; cdr3_nt: TGTGCCAGCAGTTCATTACAGGGGGCCGCTTTCTTT
clone_size: .; v_call: TRBV12-3/TRBV12-4; d_call: .; j_call: TRBJ1-2; cdr3_aa: CASSPGGVGYTF; cdr3_nt: TGTGCCAGCAGCCCCGGGGGGGTTGGCTACACCTTC
clone_size: .; v_call: TRBV12-5; d_call: .; j_call: TRBJ1-3; cdr3_aa: CASGLAQGSSGNTIYF; cdr3_nt: TGTGCTAGTGGTTTGGCCCAGGGGAGCTCTGGAAACACCATATATTTT
clone_size: once; v_call: TRBV11-2; d_call: .; j_call: TRBJ2-2; cdr3_aa: CATRGGGTGELFF; cdr3_nt: TGTGCCACGCGAGGGGGGGGCACCGGGGAGCTGTTTTTT
clone_size: .; v_call: TRBV18; d_call: TRBD1; j_call: TRBJ1-2; cdr3_aa: CASSPRTGVRGYTF; cdr3_nt: TGTGCCAGCTCACCCCGGACAGGGGTACGCGGCTACACCTTC
clone_size: .; v_call: TRBV4-1; d_call: .; j_call: TRBJ2-1; cdr3_aa: CASSPRVAGLYNEQFF; cdr3_nt: TGCGCCAGCAGCCCTAGGGTGGCAGGGTTGTACAATGAGCAGTTCTTC
clone_size: few; v_call: TRBV18; d_call: .; j_call: TRBJ2-3; cdr3_aa: CASTRGFRDTDTQYF; cdr3_nt: TGTGCCAGCACCAGGGGATTCAGGGACACAGATACGCAGTATTTT
clone_size: once; v_call: TRBV21-1; d_call: .; j_call: TRBJ2-7; cdr3_aa: CASRDGGAGVISYEQYF; cdr3_nt: TGTGCCAGCCGCGACGGGGGGGCGGGAGTTATATCCTACGAGCAGTACTTC
clone_size: few; v_call: TRBV15; d_call: TRBD2; j_call: TRBJ2-1; cdr3_aa: CATSRRLAGGPNEQFF; cdr3_nt: TGTGCCACCAGCCGGAGACTAGCGGGAGGGCCCAATGAGCAGTTCTTC